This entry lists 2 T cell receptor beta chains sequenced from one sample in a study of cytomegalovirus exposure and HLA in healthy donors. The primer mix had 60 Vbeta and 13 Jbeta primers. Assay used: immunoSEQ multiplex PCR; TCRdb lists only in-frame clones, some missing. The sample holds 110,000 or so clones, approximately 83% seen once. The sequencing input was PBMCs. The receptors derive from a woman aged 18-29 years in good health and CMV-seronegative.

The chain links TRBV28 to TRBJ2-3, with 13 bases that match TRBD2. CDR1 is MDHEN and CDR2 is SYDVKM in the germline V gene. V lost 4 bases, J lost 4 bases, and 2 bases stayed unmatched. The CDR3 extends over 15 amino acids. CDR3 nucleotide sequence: TGTGCCAGCAGTTACGGACTAGCGGGAGCAGATACGCAGTATTTT. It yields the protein CASSYGLAGADTQYF.

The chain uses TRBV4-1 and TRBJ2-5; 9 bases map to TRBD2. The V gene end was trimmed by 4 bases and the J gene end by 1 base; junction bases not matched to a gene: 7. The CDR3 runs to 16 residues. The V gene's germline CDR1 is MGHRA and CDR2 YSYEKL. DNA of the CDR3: TGCGCCAGCAGCCCTATAGCGGGAGTGTCCCAAGAGACCCAGTACTTC. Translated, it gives CASSPIAGVSQETQYF.